The next 20 T cell receptor beta chains were all read from a single sample in a study of beta chain features in type 1 diabetes. Study-wide results and limits: In all four CD4+ subsets, TCRB CDR3 length was significantly, moderately reduced in type 1 diabetes.

What was sequenced were expressed TCRB transcripts, since all of the isolated RNA had been reverse transcribed. The repertoire was sequenced with immunoSEQ multiplex PCR; TCRdb's copy has only in-frame clones and lacks some. The sample lists under 350,000 clones, roughly 25% occurring once. No antigen has been assigned to these receptors. Sequenced input: naive CD4+ T cells from blood. The source is a woman aged 25 to 39 with type 1 diabetes.

V gene TRBV29-1 combines with J gene TRBJ1-2, with no clear D. This CDR3 has 12 residues. Germline lookup yields CDR1 SQVTM and CDR2 ANQGSEA. Deletions cut 3 bases from V and 6 bases from J, with 11 bases between. This chain's CDR3 is CSVEARKDGYTF. CDR3 nucleotides: TGCAGCGTTGAGGCGCGGAAAGATGGCTACACCTTC.

Here the CDR3 reads CSVYLSGRIADTQYF. CDR3 DNA sequence: TGCAGCGTTTACTTAAGCGGGAGAATTGCAGATACGCAGTATTTT. The chain links TRBV29-1 to TRBJ2-3, with TRBD2 matching over 8 bases. V gave up 5 bases and J gave up 4 bases; unmatched junction bases: 11. This CDR3 has 15 amino acids. Per the germline V gene, CDR1 is SQVTM and CDR2 is ANQGSEA.

The V call is TRBV7-6, the J call TRBJ2-5, with D perhaps TRBD2 (6 bases). Trimming stripped 5 bases from V and 5 bases from J, with 12 bases between. CDR3 length equals 13 residues. CDR1 is SGHVS and CDR2 is FNYEAQ in the germline V gene. CDR3 in amino acids: CASSGRWRETQYF. The CDR3 nucleotides read TGTGCCAGCAGCGGGAGGTGGCGGGAGACCCAGTACTTC.

This clone has only a few counts. The V call is TRBV5-1, the J call TRBJ1-1; the D is unclear. V was clipped by 2 bases and J by 5 bases, with 10 bases between them. Germline CDR1 is SGHRS and CDR2 is YFSETQ. This CDR3 contains 13 residues. The CDR3 here is CASSFGEGTEAFF. CDR3 DNA: TGCGCCAGCAGCTTCGGGGAAGGGACTGAAGCTTTCTTT.

The V gene is TRBV10-3, the J gene TRBJ2-5; D is unresolved. CDR1 is ENHRY and CDR2 is SYGVKD in the germline V gene. CDR3 size: 12 residues. Trimming removed 2 bases from V and 4 bases from J, with 5 bases in between. DNA of the CDR3: TGTGCCATCAGTGAGGTCAGAGAGACCCAGTACTTC. Translation gives CAISEVRETQYF.

This chain links TRBV30 with TRBJ2-7; 11 bases fit TRBD2. Germline loops: CDR1 GTSNPN, CDR2 SVGIG (reference sequence). CDR3 length equals 14 residues. The V gene end was trimmed by 5 bases and the J gene end by 7 bases; junction bases not matched to a gene: 10. CDR3 protein: CAWQTLAGEGEQYF. Here the CDR3 DNA reads TGTGCCTGGCAGACACTAGCGGGAGAAGGGGAGCAGTACTTC.

This clone occurred a few times. The chain is built from TRBV4-2 and TRBJ2-3; 7 bases line up with TRBD2. The CDR3 has 16 residues. Germline assignment: CDR1 LGHNA and CDR2 YNFKEQ. Losses at the gene ends were 6 bases for V and 1 base for J; bases not matched to a gene: 10. The CDR3 sequence: CASSPVLGRRTDTQYF. The CDR3 bases are TGTGCCAGCAGTCCCGTCCTCGGGAGGCGCACAGATACGCAGTATTTT.

This clone was detected only a few times. The rearrangement links TRBV28 to TRBJ2-7, with 8 nucleotides matching TRBD1. CDR3 length: 12 amino acids. V gave up 6 bases and J gave up 2 bases; unmatched junction bases: 0. Germline CDR1 MDHEN, CDR2 SYDVKM. CDR3 amino acids: CASRDRAYEQYF. The CDR3 bases are TGTGCCAGCAGGGACAGGGCCTACGAGCAGTACTTC. The whole variable domain, filled in from reference TRBV28 and TRBJ2-7, reads DVKVTQSSRYLVKRTGEKVFLECVQDMDHENMFWYRQDPGLGLRLIYFSYDVKMKEKGDIPEGYSVSREKKERFSLILESASTNQTSMYLCASRDRAYEQYFGPGTRLTVT.

The sample holds a few counts of this clone. The chain uses TRBV5-1 and TRBJ2-1, with D uncertain. The germline CDR1 and CDR2 sequences are SGHRS and YFSETQ. This CDR3 is 15 amino acids long. V was trimmed by 1 base and J by 0 bases, leaving 8 bases between them. The CDR3 DNA is TGCGCCAGCAGCTTGACTGCAAGCTCCTACAATGAGCAGTTCTTC. Protein: CASSLTASSYNEQFF. Based on the CDR3 plus reference TRBV5-1 and TRBJ2-1, the full variable domain is KAGVTQTPRYLIKTRGQQVTLSCSPISGHRSVSWYQQTPGQGLQFLFEYFSETQRNKGNFPGRFSGRQFSNSRSEMNVSTLELGDSALYLCASSLTASSYNEQFFGPGTRLTVL.

This clone was seen a few times. The chain combines TRBV5-4 with TRBJ2-2; 12 nucleotides line up with TRBD2. V lost 3 bases and J lost 5; bases outside the gene matches: 8. The CDR3 length is 17 residues. From germline, CDR1 is SGHNT and CDR2 YYREEE (reference sequence). The CDR3 DNA follows: TGTGCCAGCAGCTCCGGACTAGCGGGACGCAGGACCGGGGAGCTGTTTTTT. Its translation is CASSSGLAGRRTGELFF.

This clone came up a few times. The chain is built from TRBV29-1 and TRBJ2-2, with TRBD2 matching 11 bases. The CDR3 is made up of 15 amino acids. From germline, CDR1 is SQVTM and CDR2 ANQGSEA. Germline trimming cut 4 bases from V and 8 bases from J; bases unmatched to any gene: 9. The CDR3 protein is CSVVGKTSGKGELFF. Here the CDR3 DNA reads TGCAGCGTTGTGGGGAAGACTAGCGGGAAGGGGGAGCTGTTTTTT.

The gene calls are TRBV9 and TRBJ2-3, with 13 bases lining up with TRBD2. The CDR3 contains 18 residues. Germline V gene sequence: CDR1 SGDLS, CDR2 YYNGEE. Trimming removed 0 bases from V and 5 bases from J; junction bases left unmatched: 9. CDR3 region: CASSVEAGLAGVVDTQYF. For the CDR3, the DNA is TGTGCCAGCAGCGTAGAGGCCGGACTAGCGGGAGTGGTAGATACGCAGTATTTT. The full variable domain, its missing parts supplied by reference TRBV9 and TRBJ2-3, is DSGVTQTPKHLITATGQRVTLRCSPRSGDLSVYWYQQSLDQGLQFLIQYYNGEERAKGNILERFSAQQFPDLHSELNLSSLELGDSALYFCASSVEAGLAGVVDTQYFGPGTRLTVL.

This clone occurred a few times. This sample also contains other DNA sequences that code for the same CDR3. This sequence joins TRBV19 and TRBJ1-5; the match to TRBD1 covers 8 bases. In germline, CDR1 is LNHDA, CDR2 SQIVND (reference sequence). This CDR3 region has 13 residues. V gave up 6 bases and J gave up 2 bases; unmatched junction bases: 0. The CDR3 here is CASRDRGNQPQHF. CDR3 nucleotide sequence: TGTGCCAGTAGGGACAGGGGCAATCAGCCCCAGCATTTT.

This rearrangement joins TRBV30 to TRBJ2-7, with D maybe TRBD2 (5 bases). The V end was cut by 5 bases, the J end by 0 bases, with 17 bases between. Germline CDR1 GTSNPN, CDR2 SVGIG (reference sequence). CDR3 length: 15 amino acids. The CDR3 loop is CAWSDKASFSYEQYF. The DNA of the CDR3 is TGTGCCTGGTCCGACAAGGCTAGCTTCTCCTACGAGCAGTACTTC.

V usage is TRBV7-3 and J usage is TRBJ2-7, with a possible D match to TRBD2 (6 bases). The CDR3 extends over 14 amino acids. V was shortened by 5 bases and J by 0 bases, with 11 bases between the two germline ends. CDR1 SGHTA and CDR2 FQGTGA come from the germline V gene. The CDR3 region is CASSLPGSSYEQYF. The CDR3, as DNA: TGTGCCAGCAGCCTCCCCGGGAGCTCCTACGAGCAGTACTTC.

This sequence joins TRBV18 and TRBJ2-7, with D possibly TRBD2 on 5 matching bases. V lost 3 bases and J lost 3, with 12 bases in between. Per germline, CDR1 KGHSH and CDR2 LQKENI. CDR3 length: 14 amino acids. DNA of the CDR3: TGTGCCAGCTCACCGGGAGTCGATCGCTACGAGCAGTACTTC. This translates into CASSPGVDRYEQYF. Full variable domain (remainder filled in from reference TRBV18 and TRBJ2-7): NAGVMQNPRHLVRRRGQEARLRCSPMKGHSHVYWYRQLPEEGLKFMVYLQKENIIDESGMPKERFSAEFPKEGPSILRIQQVVRGDSAAYFCASSPGVDRYEQYFGPGTRLTVT.

V usage is TRBV7-9 and J usage is TRBJ1-1; 8 bases align to TRBD1. Trimming at V came to 3 bases and at J to 8 bases, leaving 5 bases not matched to a gene. This CDR3 spans 13 amino acids. Germline V lookup: CDR1 SEHNR, CDR2 FQNEAQ (reference sequence). The DNA for the CDR3 is TGTGCCAGCAGCTTCACAGGGGGGGCCGAAGCTTTCTTT. It encodes CASSFTGGAEAFF.

V is TRBV30 and J is TRBJ2-3, with 12 bases aligning to TRBD2. Germline V CDR1 and CDR2: GTSNPN, SVGIG (reference sequence). CDR3 length: 14 amino acids. The V segment lost 6 bases and the J segment 1 base; nucleotides outside the gene matches: 2. Here the CDR3 DNA reads TGTGCCTGCGGACTAGCGGGACGCACAGATACGCAGTATTTT. This codes for CACGLAGRTDTQYF.

The chain joins TRBV10-3 to TRBJ2-3; a possible D gene is TRBD2 (6 bases). Trimming shortened V by 4 bases and J by 5 bases, and 13 bases separated the two germline ends. This CDR3 comprises 14 residues. Germline CDR1 is ENHRY and CDR2 is SYGVKD. The CDR3 is CAISVASDLDTQYF. The CDR3 DNA sequence: TGTGCCATCAGTGTGGCTAGCGATTTAGATACGCAGTATTTT.

This sequence joins TRBV2 and TRBJ2-2; maybe TRBD2 (7 bases). This CDR3 is built from 15 residues. Germline CDR1 SNHLY, CDR2 FYNNEI. V was cut by 6 bases and J by 3 bases, with 14 bases left in between. CDR3 bases: TGTGCCAGCAGGGAGGGAGGGGGTGACACCGGGGAGCTGTTTTTT. It specifies CASREGGGDTGELFF.